This T cell receptor (beta chain) derives from a study of T cell repertoires in cytomegalovirus infection. TCRdb re-derived calls from the reads in MiXCR, one entry per CDR3 protein. The sample holds hundreds of thousands of distinct CDR3 sequences, 20% to 25% seen once. Sequencing input: CD8+ T cells from PBMCs. This receptor was obtained from a human donor in good health (CMV status not recorded). Some clones in this sample may be carry-over from other donors' samples.

The CDR3 sequence: CSASTRDRETCSYEQYF. In nucleotides, the CDR3 is TGCAGTGCTAGTACCCGGGACAGGGAGACGTGCTCCTACGAGCAGTACTTC. The rearrangement links TRBV20-1 to TRBJ2-7, with 9 positions matching TRBD1. V lost 3 bases, J lost 0 bases, and 12 bases stayed unmatched. The V gene's germline CDR1 is DFQATT and CDR2 SNEGSKA (reference sequence). This CDR3 comprises 17 residues.